This T cell receptor (beta chain) was recovered during a study of blood T cell repertoires in COVID-19. Across the whole study: Spain, Italy and the United States supplied samples that represented acute and convalescent COVID-19.

The Seattle site enrolled patients during active infection and followed them longitudinally. Source study methods: Amplification with reference gene primers provided the estimates of nucleated cell counts. Libraries were prepared by immunoSEQ multiplex PCR; TCRdb keeps only in-frame clonotypes and omits some of them. D and trimming come from the DNA, and the V and J calls and clone size come from that table. The sample carries roughly 410,000 clones, about 88% recorded once. This receptor was identified in a middle-aged woman with COVID-19, enrolled during active disease. The sequencing sample was made of peripheral blood.

In DNA, the CDR3 is TGTGCCAGCAGGAGAGGGGGCGCCGAGACCCAGTACTTC. It yields the protein CASRRGGAETQYF. The chain couples TRBV12-3 or TRBV12-4 to TRBJ2-5; 7 bases align to TRBD1. The CDR3 totals 13 residues. V lost 6 bases and J lost 5; bases outside the gene matches: 6.